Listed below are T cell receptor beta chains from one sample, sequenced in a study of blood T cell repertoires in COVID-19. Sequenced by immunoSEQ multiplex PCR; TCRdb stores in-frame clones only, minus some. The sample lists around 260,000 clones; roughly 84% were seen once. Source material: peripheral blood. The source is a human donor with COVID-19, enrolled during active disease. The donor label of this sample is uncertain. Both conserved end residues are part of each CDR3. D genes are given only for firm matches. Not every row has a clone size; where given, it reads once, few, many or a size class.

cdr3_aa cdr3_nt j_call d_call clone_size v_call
CASSTIAGYNEQFF TGTGCCAGTAGTACCATAGCGGGATACAATGAGCAGTTCTTC TRBJ2-1 TRBD2 . TRBV19
CASSLDVGQGLAFF TGTGCCAGCAGCTTGGATGTAGGACAGGGATTAGCTTTCTTT TRBJ1-1 TRBD1 few TRBV5-8
CASSLRDSPANEQFF TGTGCCAGCAGCTTAAGGGACAGCCCCGCCAATGAGCAGTTCTTC TRBJ2-1 TRBD1 . TRBV7-3
CASSQGFGDRGLVGYTF TGCGCCAGCAGCCAAGGATTTGGGGACAGGGGGCTCGTGGGCTACACCTTC TRBJ1-2 TRBD1 . TRBV4-1
CATQGQGPYNEQFF TGTGCCACCCAAGGACAGGGCCCATACAATGAGCAGTTCTTC TRBJ2-1 TRBD1 many TRBV24-1
CASSNDTFEGRDTEAFF TGTGCCAGCAGCAACGATACGTTCGAGGGGAGGGACACTGAAGCTTTCTTT TRBJ1-1 . . TRBV21-1
CASSYSAREPREQYF TGTGCCAGCAGTTACTCAGCGCGGGAGCCCAGGGAGCAGTACTTC TRBJ2-7 TRBD2 . TRBV6-6
CASSQRQFNQPQHF TGTGCCAGCAGTCAAAGACAGTTCAATCAGCCCCAGCATTTT TRBJ1-5 . . TRBV28
CASSWTGDNTGELFF TGCGCCAGCAGCTGGACAGGGGACAACACCGGGGAGCTGTTTTTT TRBJ2-2 TRBD1 . TRBV5-1
CASSLEGLNTGELFF TGCGCCAGCAGCTTAGAGGGTCTCAACACCGGGGAGCTGTTTTTT TRBJ2-2 . . TRBV5-1
CASSVSTVGYGYTF TGTGCCAGCAGCGTTTCTACAGTCGGCTATGGCTACACCTTC TRBJ1-2 . . TRBV7-2
CASSDFVDRGLGYTF TGTGCCAGCAGTGACTTCGTGGACAGGGGGCTTGGCTACACCTTC TRBJ1-2 TRBD1 . TRBV25-1
CASSLEPSGTGGTNIQYF TGTGCCAGCAGCTTAGAACCCTCCGGGACAGGGGGCACGAACATTCAGTACTTC TRBJ2-4 TRBD1 . TRBV7-2
CSASLLAGSTGELFF TGCAGTGCTAGTTTACTAGCGGGAAGCACCGGGGAGCTGTTTTTT TRBJ2-2 TRBD2 . TRBV20-1
CASSLVLGGRTDTQYF TGTGCCAGCAGCTTAGTATTAGGTGGGAGAACAGATACGCAGTATTTT TRBJ2-3 . . TRBV11-2
CASINSGQGWNGYTF TGTGCCAGTATTAATTCGGGACAGGGGTGGAATGGCTACACCTTC TRBJ1-2 TRBD1 . TRBV19
CAWSPLGGIDNYGYTF TGTGCCTGGAGTCCCTTGGGAGGCATCGATAACTATGGCTACACCTTC TRBJ1-2 . . TRBV30